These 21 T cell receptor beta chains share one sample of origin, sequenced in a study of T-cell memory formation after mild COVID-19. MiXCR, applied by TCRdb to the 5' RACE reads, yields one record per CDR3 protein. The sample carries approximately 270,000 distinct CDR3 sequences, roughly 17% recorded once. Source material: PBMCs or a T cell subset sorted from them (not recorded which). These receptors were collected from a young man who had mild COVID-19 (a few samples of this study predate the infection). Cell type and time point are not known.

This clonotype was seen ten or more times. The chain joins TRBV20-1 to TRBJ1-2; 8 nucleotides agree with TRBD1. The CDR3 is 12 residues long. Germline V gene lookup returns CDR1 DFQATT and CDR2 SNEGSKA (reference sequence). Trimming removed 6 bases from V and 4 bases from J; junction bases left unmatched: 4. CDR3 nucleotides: TGCAGTGCAACCGACAGGGGCTATGGCTACACCTTC. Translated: CSATDRGYGYTF.

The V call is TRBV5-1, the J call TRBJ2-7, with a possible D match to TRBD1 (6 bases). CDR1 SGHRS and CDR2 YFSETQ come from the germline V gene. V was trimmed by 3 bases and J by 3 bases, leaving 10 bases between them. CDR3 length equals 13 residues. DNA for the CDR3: TGCGCCAGCAGCTCGCCGACAGGCTACGAGCAGTACTTC. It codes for CASSSPTGYEQYF.

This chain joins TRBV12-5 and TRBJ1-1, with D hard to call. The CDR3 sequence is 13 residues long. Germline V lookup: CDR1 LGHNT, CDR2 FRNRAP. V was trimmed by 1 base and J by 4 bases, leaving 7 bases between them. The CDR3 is CASGLDLSTEAFF. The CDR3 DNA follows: TGTGCTAGTGGTTTGGACTTGTCCACTGAAGCTTTCTTT.

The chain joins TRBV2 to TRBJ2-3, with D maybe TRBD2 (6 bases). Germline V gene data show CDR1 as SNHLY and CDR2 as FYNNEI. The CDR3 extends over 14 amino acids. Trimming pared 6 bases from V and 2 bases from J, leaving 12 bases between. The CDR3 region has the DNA TGTGCCAGCAGCGCCGGACTAATCACAGATACGCAGTATTTT. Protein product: CASSAGLITDTQYF.

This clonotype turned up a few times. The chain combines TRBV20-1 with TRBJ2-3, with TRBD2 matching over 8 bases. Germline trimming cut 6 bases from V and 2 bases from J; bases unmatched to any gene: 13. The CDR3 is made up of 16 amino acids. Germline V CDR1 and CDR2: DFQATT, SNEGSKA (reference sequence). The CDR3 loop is CSAQTWVAGFTDTQYF. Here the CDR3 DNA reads TGCAGTGCCCAGACGTGGGTAGCGGGGTTCACAGATACGCAGTATTTT.

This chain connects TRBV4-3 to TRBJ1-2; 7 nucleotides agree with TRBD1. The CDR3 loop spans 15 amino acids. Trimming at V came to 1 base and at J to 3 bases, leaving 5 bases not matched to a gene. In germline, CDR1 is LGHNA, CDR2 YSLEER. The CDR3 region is CASSQVGTDYYGYTF. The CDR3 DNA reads TGCGCCAGCAGCCAAGTTGGGACAGACTACTATGGCTACACCTTC.

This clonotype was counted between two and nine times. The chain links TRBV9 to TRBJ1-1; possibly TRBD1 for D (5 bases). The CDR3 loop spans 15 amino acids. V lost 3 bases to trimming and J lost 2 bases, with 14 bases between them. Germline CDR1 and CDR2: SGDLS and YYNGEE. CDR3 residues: CASSARRDSNTEAFF. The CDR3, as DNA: TGTGCCAGCAGCGCCCGTCGCGACAGTAACACTGAAGCTTTCTTT. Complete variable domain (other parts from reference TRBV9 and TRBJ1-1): DSGVTQTPKHLITATGQRVTLRCSPRSGDLSVYWYQQSLDQGLQFLIQYYNGEERAKGNILERFSAQQFPDLHSELNLSSLELGDSALYFCASSARRDSNTEAFFGQGTRLTVV.

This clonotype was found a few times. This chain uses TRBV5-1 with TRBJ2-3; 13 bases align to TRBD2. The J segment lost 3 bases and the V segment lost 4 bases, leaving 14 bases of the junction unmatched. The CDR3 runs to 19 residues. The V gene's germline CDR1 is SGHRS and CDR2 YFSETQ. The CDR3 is CASSASGWGTSGITDTQYF. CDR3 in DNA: TGCGCCAGCAGCGCCTCGGGTTGGGGGACTAGCGGGATTACAGATACGCAGTATTTT.

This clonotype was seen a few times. This CDR3 reads CASSRPGEDTQYF. The CDR3 nucleotides read TGTGCCAGCAGCCGCCCAGGGGAAGATACGCAGTATTTT. The rearrangement links TRBV7-9 to TRBJ2-3; perhaps TRBD1 as D (6 bases). CDR3 length equals 13 residues. Per germline, CDR1 SEHNR and CDR2 FQNEAQ (reference sequence). V was clipped by 5 bases and J by 5 bases, with 11 bases between them.

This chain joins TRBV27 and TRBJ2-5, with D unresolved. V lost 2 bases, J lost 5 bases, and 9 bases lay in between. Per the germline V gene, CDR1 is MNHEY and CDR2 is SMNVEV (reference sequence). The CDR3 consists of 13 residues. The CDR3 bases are TGTGCCAGCAGTTTACGTACAAGGGAGACCCAGTACTTC. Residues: CASSLRTRETQYF.

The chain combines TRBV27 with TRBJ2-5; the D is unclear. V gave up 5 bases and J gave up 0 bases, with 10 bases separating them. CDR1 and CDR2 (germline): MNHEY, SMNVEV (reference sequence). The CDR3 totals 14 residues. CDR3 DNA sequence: TGTGCCAGCAGTAGCAACCTCTACCAAGAGACCCAGTACTTC. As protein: CASSSNLYQETQYF.

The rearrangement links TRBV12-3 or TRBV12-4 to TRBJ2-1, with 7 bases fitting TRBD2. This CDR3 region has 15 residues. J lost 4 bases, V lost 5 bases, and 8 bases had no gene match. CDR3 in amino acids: CASSPPSGEYNEQFF. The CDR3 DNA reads TGTGCCAGCAGTCCTCCTAGCGGAGAATACAATGAGCAGTTCTTC.

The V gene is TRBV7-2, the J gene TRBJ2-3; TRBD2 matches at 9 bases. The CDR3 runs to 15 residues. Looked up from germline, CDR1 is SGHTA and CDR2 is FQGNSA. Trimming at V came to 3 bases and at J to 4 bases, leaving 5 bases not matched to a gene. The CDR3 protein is CASSFVLAGPDTQYF. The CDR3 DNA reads TGTGCCAGCAGCTTTGTGCTAGCGGGGCCAGATACGCAGTATTTT.

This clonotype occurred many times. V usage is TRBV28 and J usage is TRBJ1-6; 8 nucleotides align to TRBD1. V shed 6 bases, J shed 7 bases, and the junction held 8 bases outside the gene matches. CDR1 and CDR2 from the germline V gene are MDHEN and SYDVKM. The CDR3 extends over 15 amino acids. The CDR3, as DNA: TGTGCCAGCAGCCGACAGGGGATTGGGAATTCACCCCTCCACTTT. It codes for CASSRQGIGNSPLHF. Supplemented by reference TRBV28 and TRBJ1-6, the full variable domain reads DVKVTQSSRYLVKRTGEKVFLECVQDMDHENMFWYRQDPGLGLRLIYFSYDVKMKEKGDIPEGYSVSREKKERFSLILESASTNQTSMYLCASSRQGIGNSPLHFGNGTRLTVT.

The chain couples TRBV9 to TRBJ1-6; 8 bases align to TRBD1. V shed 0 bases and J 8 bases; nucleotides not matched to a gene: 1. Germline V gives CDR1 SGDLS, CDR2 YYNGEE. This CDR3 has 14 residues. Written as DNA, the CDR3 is TGTGCCAGCAGCGTAGGCAGGGGGCATTCACCCCTCCACTTT. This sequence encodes CASSVGRGHSPLHF.

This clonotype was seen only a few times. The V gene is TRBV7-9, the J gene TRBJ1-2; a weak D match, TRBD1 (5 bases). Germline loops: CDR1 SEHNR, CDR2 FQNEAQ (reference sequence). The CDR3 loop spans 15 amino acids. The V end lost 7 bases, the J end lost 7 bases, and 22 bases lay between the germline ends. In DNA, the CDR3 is TGTGCCAGCACCTGGGTCAGGGAAGGGGTGTTTGGCTACACCTTC. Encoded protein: CASTWVREGVFGYTF.

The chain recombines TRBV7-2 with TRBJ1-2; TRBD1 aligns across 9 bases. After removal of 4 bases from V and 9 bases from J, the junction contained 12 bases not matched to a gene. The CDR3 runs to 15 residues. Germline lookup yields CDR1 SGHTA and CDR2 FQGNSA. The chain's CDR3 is CASSSDYGQGTSYTF. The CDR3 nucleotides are TGTGCCAGCAGCTCCGATTACGGACAGGGGACTAGCTACACCTTC. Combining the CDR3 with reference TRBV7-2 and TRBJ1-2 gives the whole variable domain GAGVSQSPSNKVTEKGKDVELRCDPISGHTALYWYRQSLGQGLEFLIYFQGNSAPDKSGLPSDRFSAERTGGSVSTLTIQRTQQEDSAVYLCASSSDYGQGTSYTFGSGTRLTVV.

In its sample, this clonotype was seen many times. The CDR3 DNA follows: TGTGCCAGCAGTGAGGGGCTGAATAACTTCGTTTACGAGCAGTACGTC. As protein: CASSEGLNNFVYEQYV. The V and J genes are TRBV2 and TRBJ2-7; D may be TRBD1 (5 bases). CDR3 length equals 16 residues. Per germline, CDR1 SNHLY and CDR2 FYNNEI. The V gene lost 3 bases and the J gene lost 4 bases, with 19 bases spanning the gap.

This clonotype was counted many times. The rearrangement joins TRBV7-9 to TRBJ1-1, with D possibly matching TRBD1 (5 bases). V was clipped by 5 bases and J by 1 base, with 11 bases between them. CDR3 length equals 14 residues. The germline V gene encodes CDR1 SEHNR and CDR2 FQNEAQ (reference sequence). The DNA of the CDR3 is TGTGCCAGCAGCCGGGGACGACGGAACACTGAAGCTTTCTTT. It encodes CASSRGRRNTEAFF. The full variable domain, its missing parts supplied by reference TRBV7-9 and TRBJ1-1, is DTGVSQNPRHKITKRGQNVTFRCDPISEHNRLYWYRQTLGQGPEFLTYFQNEAQLEKSRLLSDRFSAERPKGSFSTLEIQRTEQGDSAMYLCASSRGRRNTEAFFGQGTRLTVV.

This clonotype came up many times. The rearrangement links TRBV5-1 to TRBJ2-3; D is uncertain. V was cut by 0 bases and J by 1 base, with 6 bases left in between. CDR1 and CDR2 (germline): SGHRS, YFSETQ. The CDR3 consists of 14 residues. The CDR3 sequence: CASSLVMGTDTQYF. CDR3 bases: TGCGCCAGCAGCTTGGTTATGGGCACAGATACGCAGTATTTT.

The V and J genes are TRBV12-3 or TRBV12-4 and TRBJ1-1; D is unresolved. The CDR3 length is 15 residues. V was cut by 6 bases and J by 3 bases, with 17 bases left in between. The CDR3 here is CASSSVYQADTEAFF. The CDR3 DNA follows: TGTGCCAGCAGCTCAGTGTATCAGGCGGACACTGAAGCTTTCTTT.